This T cell receptor beta chain was found in a study of spatial heterogeneity in lung cancer. Study-wide results and caveats: Intratumoral expanded alpha and beta TCR counts were found to track tumor mutation counts.

Time point of the sample: sample taken at primary tumor resection. Only a few counts were recorded for this clonotype. The antigen remains unidentified. With V trimmed by 7 bases and J by 6 bases, 9 bases remained unmatched. The V gene's germline CDR1 is SNHLY and CDR2 FYNNEI. CDR3 size: 15 residues. MiXCR, applied by TCRdb to the 5' RACE reads, yields one record per CDR3 protein. This table holds a few thousand distinct CDR3 sequences, 2.5% to 4% found once. Material: lung tumor tissue, obtained at surgery. V and J are TRBV2 and TRBJ1-5; 10 bases are shared with TRBD1. The TCR originated in a male donor with early-stage non-small cell lung cancer. For the CDR3, the DNA is TGTGCCAGCACCCAAGGACAGGGGGGCGGTCAGCCCCAGCATTTT. Its translation is CASTQGQGGGQPQHF. Drawing the rest from reference TRBV2 and TRBJ1-5, the complete variable domain is EPEVTQTPSHQVTQMGQEVILRCVPISNHLYFYWYRQILGQKVEFLVSFYNNEISEKSEIFDDQFSVERPDGSNFTLKIRSTKLEDSAMYFCASTQGQGGGQPQHFGDGTRLSIL.